The clone carrying this T cell receptor (beta chain) was recorded once. The data belong to a study of OX40 agonist ivuxolimab in advanced cancers. Assay: immunoSEQ multiplex PCR; the TCRdb copy retains only in-frame clones and omits some. The data hold around 56,000 clones, with about 85% observed a single time. Collection of blood occurred at baseline, at cycle 4 day 1, and at cycle 7 day 1. The TCR was taken from an adult with an advanced solid tumor such as melanoma, head and neck, liver or kidney cancer. The material was CD4+ or CD8+ T cells sorted from blood, obtained in a trial of the OX40 agonist ivuxolimab.

In DNA form, the CDR3 reads TGTGCCAGCAGCTCGGTGACAGGGAGCAATCAGCCCCAGCATTTT. This codes for CASSSVTGSNQPQHF. The chain uses TRBV5-6 and TRBJ1-5; 7 bases fit TRBD1. The germline V gene has CDR1 SGHDT and CDR2 YYEEEE. This CDR3 comprises 15 residues. The V segment lost 3 bases and the J segment 1 base; nucleotides outside the gene matches: 4.